The entry that follows covers one T cell receptor beta chain sequence. This entry comes from a study of sequential checkpoint blockade in melanoma. For the study at large: First-line arms were nivolumab then ipilimumab, or the reverse, randomized 1:1.

Libraries were prepared by immunoSEQ multiplex PCR; TCRdb keeps only in-frame clonotypes and omits some of them. The sample shows around 18,000 clones, about 66% of them seen only once. Regarding treatment: randomized to nivolumab then ipilimumab (arm A) or the reverse (arm B). V was trimmed by 2 bases and J by 7 bases, leaving 15 bases between them. The germline V gene has CDR1 LGHNA and CDR2 YSLEER. The CDR3 extends over 14 amino acids. J is TRBJ2-7 and V is TRBV4-3, with D possibly being TRBD1 (6 bases). This specimen consisted of CD8+ T cells sorted from blood (inferred from file names), obtained from a patient given nivolumab and ipilimumab in sequence. The origin of this receptor is a human donor with melanoma. This CDR3 reads CASSQTSRGSEQYF. The CDR3 DNA is TGCGCCAGCAGCCAAACCTCCAGGGGAAGTGAGCAGTACTTC.